Shown below are 12 T cell receptor beta chains from a single sample sequenced in a study of cytotoxic CD8 clonotypes in ibrutinib-treated CLL. Sequencing used immunoSEQ multiplex PCR; TCRdb keeps in-frame clones, though not all of them. The table has some 150,000 clones, 60% to 85% seen once; the top ten hold approximately 27%. The sample consisted of PBMCs, taken after 12 months of ibrutinib treatment. These receptors all come from a human donor with chronic lymphocytic leukemia.

The chain has TRBV6-5 and TRBJ1-2; TRBD1 might be the D (5 bases). With 0 bases removed from V and 9 bases from J, the gap between germline ends came to 17 bases. Looked up from germline, CDR1 is MNHEY and CDR2 is SVGAGI. The CDR3 extends over 15 amino acids. The CDR3 spells CASSYSAGPGKRYTF. For the CDR3, the DNA is TGTGCCAGCAGTTACTCGGCGGGTCCAGGGAAACGCTACACCTTC.

This clone has just one count. V is TRBV4-1 and J is TRBJ2-7; no firm D call. The CDR3 contains 14 residues. Germline loops: CDR1 MGHRA, CDR2 YSYEKL. Trimming shortened V by 1 base and J by 1 base, and 8 bases separated the two germline ends. The CDR3 protein is CASSQGEGSYEQYF. The DNA of the CDR3 is TGCGCCAGCAGCCAAGGGGAAGGTTCCTACGAGCAGTACTTC.

The chain uses TRBV14 and TRBJ2-5, with D uncertain. The CDR3 covers 14 residues. Per germline, CDR1 SGHDN and CDR2 FVKESK. V was trimmed by 0 bases and J by 9 bases, leaving 14 bases between them. Here the CDR3 reads CASSQDLTLGSQYF. The CDR3 DNA reads as TGTGCCAGCAGCCAAGATCTCACCCTTGGGTCCCAGTACTTC.

This chain joins TRBV6-5 and TRBJ1-1; tentative D call: TRBD1 (5 bases). The CDR3 runs 15 residues. Germline loops: CDR1 MNHEY, CDR2 SVGAGI. With 6 bases removed from V and 4 bases from J, the gap between germline ends came to 18 bases. The CDR3 sequence: CASRETQGWLTEAFF. In DNA form, the CDR3 reads TGTGCCAGCAGGGAGACCCAGGGATGGCTCACTGAAGCTTTCTTT.

Comments on this clone: Sequence at one end of the junction differs from germline and may be a read error. The rearrangement joins TRBV7-7 to TRBJ2-1; 9 nucleotides line up with TRBD1. The CDR3 sequence is 15 residues long. The germline gives CDR1 SSHAT, CDR2 FNYEAQ (reference sequence). CDR3 loop: CASSFGQGPNNEQFF. In DNA, the CDR3 is TGTGCTAGCAGCTTTGGACAGGGGCCCAACAATGAGCAGTTCTTC.

This clone was counted a few times. The chain employs TRBV9 and TRBJ1-3; possible D gene TRBD1, 6 bases. CDR1 and CDR2 (germline): SGDLS, YYNGEE. V was pared by 0 bases and J by 2 bases, with 9 bases between. The CDR3 extends over 15 amino acids. The DNA of the CDR3 is TGTGCCAGCAGCGTAGCTCAGGGGACTGGAAACACCATATATTTT. It translates to CASSVAQGTGNTIYF.

This clone was counted a single time. The chain employs TRBV19 and TRBJ2-1; 8 bases map to TRBD2. The CDR3 is made up of 14 amino acids. CDR1 is LNHDA and CDR2 is SQIVND in the germline V gene (reference sequence). V was clipped by 3 bases and J by 8 bases; unmatched bases: 6. The DNA of the CDR3 is TGTGCCAGTAGTATGTTAGGACTAGCCCATGAGCAGTTCTTC. Its protein product is CASSMLGLAHEQFF.

CDR3 DNA: TGTGCCAGCAGCTTAGGGGAAACGATCTCTATTTTGGAGACCCAGTACTTC. As protein: CASSLGETISILETQYF. The V and J genes are TRBV11-3 and TRBJ2-5, with D hard to call. V lost 1 base, J lost 5 bases, and 20 bases lay in between. Looked up from germline, CDR1 is SGHNT and CDR2 is YENEEA. There are 17 residues in the CDR3.

The sample holds one count of this clone. The rearrangement links TRBV27 to TRBJ1-4; 11 bases line up with TRBD1. J was trimmed by 4 bases and V by 4 bases; bases with no gene match: 8. This CDR3 has 17 amino acids. Looked up from germline, CDR1 is MNHEY and CDR2 is SMNVEV (reference sequence). CDR3 in DNA: TGTGCCAGCAGTTCATCCGGGACAGGGGGAATTAATGAAAAACTGTTTTTT. Protein product: CASSSSGTGGINEKLFF.

V and J are TRBV15 and TRBJ2-3, with a possible D match to TRBD1 (6 bases). V lost 1 base, J lost 2 bases, and 16 bases lay in between. Looked up from germline, CDR1 is LNHNV and CDR2 is YYDKDF (reference sequence). The CDR3 sequence is 17 residues long. This CDR3 is CATSRGYQGRSTDTQYF. The CDR3, as DNA: TGTGCCACCAGCAGAGGGTATCAGGGGCGGTCCACAGATACGCAGTATTTT. The full variable domain, in which reference TRBV15 and TRBJ2-3 provide the parts outside the CDR3, is DAMVIQNPRYQVTQFGKPVTLSCSQTLNHNVMYWYQQKSSQAPKLLFHYYDKDFNNEADTPDNFQSRRPNTSFCFLDIRSPGLGDTAMYLCATSRGYQGRSTDTQYFGPGTRLTVL.

J is TRBJ2-7 and V is TRBV19; 8 bases match TRBD1. This CDR3 region has 15 residues. V was pared by 5 bases and J by 1 base, with 7 bases of the junction left unmatched. Germline-derived CDR1 and CDR2 are LNHDA and SQIVND (reference sequence). DNA of the CDR3: TGTGCCAGTAGTGTTTCCGGGACAGGTTCCTACGAGCAGTACTTC. It encodes CASSVSGTGSYEQYF.

Concerning this clone: Other DNA sequences in the sample encode the same CDR3. The V gene is TRBV28, the J gene TRBJ2-7; the D is unclear. Germline lookup yields CDR1 MDHEN and CDR2 SYDVKM. The CDR3 has 13 residues. Trimming took off 3 bases at V and 0 bases at J, with 6 bases between the two ends. CDR3 nucleotide sequence: TGTGCCAGCAGTTTTTCAGGCTCCTACGAGCAGTACTTC. The encoded protein is CASSFSGSYEQYF.